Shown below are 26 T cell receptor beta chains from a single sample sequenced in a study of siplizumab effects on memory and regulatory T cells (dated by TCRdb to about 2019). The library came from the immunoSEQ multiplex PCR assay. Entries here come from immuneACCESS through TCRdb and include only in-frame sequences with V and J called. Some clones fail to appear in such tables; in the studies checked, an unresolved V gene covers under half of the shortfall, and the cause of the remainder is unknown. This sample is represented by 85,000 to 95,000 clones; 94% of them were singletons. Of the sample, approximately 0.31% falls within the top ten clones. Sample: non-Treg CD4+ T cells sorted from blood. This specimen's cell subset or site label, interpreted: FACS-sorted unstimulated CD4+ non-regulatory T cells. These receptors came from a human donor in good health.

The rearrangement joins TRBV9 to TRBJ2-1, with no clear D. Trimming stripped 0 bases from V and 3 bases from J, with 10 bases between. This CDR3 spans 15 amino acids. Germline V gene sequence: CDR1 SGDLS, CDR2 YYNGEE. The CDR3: CASSVEGVLYNEQFF. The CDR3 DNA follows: TGTGCCAGCAGCGTAGAGGGTGTCCTCTACAATGAGCAGTTCTTC. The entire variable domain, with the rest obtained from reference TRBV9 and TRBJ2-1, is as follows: DSGVTQTPKHLITATGQRVTLRCSPRSGDLSVYWYQQSLDQGLQFLIQYYNGEERAKGNILERFSAQQFPDLHSELNLSSLELGDSALYFCASSVEGVLYNEQFFGPGTRLTVL.

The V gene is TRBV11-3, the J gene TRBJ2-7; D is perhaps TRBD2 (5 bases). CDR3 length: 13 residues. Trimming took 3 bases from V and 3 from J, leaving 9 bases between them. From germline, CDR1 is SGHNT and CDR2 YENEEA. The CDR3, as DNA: TGTGCCAGCAGCTTGGACTCGAGCTACGAGCAGTACTTC. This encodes CASSLDSSYEQYF. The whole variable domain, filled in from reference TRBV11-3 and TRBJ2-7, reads EAGVVQSPRYKIIEKKQPVAFWCNPISGHNTLYWYLQNLGQGPELLIRYENEEAVDDSQLPKDRFSAERLKGVDSTLKIQPAELGDSAVYLCASSLDSSYEQYFGPGTRLTVT.

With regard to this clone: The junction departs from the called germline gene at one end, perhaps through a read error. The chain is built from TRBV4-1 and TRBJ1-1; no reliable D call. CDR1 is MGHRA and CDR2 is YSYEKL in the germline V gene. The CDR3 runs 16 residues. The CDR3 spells CTSSQEAGRMNTEAFF. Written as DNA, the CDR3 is TGCACCAGCAGCCAAGAGGCAGGTCGTATGAACACTGAAGCTTTCTTT.

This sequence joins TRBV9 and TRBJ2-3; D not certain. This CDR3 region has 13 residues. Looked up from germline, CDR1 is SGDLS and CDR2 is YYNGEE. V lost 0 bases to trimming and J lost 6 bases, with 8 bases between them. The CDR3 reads CASSVGNPDTQYF. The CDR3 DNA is TGTGCCAGCAGCGTAGGGAATCCGGATACGCAGTATTTT.

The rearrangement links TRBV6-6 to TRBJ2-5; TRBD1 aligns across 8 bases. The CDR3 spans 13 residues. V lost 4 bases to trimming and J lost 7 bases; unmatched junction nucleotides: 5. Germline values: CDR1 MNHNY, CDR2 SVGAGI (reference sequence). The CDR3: CASSWTGPGTQYF. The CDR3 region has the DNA TGTGCCAGCAGTTGGACAGGGCCAGGGACCCAGTACTTC.

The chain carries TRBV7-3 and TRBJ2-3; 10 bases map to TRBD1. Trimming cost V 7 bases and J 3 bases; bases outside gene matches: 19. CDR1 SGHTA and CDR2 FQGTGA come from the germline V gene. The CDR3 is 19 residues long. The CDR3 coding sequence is TGTGCCAGCACCACGAAGCCGGGACAGGGGATTGTGATAACAGATACGCAGTATTTT. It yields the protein CASTTKPGQGIVITDTQYF.

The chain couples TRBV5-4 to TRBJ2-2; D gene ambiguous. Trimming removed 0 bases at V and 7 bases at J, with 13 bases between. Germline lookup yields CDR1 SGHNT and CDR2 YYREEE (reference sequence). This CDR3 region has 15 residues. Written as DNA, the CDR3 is TGTGCCAGCAGCTTGGGCGCTGTCTGGGGCGGGGAGCTGTTTTTT. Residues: CASSLGAVWGGELFF.

The DNA for the CDR3 is TGTGCCAGCAGAACAGGGGCTGGAAACACCATATATTTT. Its protein is CASRTGAGNTIYF. The chain has TRBV7-9 and TRBJ1-3; 7 bases line up with TRBD1. Trimming cost V 6 bases and J 2 bases; bases outside gene matches: 1. The CDR3 extends over 13 amino acids. Germline V gene lookup returns CDR1 SEHNR and CDR2 FQNEAQ (reference sequence).

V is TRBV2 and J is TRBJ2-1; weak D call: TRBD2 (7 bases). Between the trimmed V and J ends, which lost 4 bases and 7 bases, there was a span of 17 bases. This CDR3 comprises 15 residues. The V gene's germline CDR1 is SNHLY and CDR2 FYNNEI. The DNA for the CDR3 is TGTGCCAGCAGTGTGCCCCTAGGGGGGGAAAATGAGCAGTTCTTC. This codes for CASSVPLGGENEQFF.

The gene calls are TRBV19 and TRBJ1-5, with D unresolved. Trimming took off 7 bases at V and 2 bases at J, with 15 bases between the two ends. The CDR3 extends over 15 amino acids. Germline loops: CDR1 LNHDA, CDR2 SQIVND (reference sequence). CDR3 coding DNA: TGTGCCAGTAATCCGACTCAATCGGGCAATCAGCCCCAGCATTTT. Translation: CASNPTQSGNQPQHF.

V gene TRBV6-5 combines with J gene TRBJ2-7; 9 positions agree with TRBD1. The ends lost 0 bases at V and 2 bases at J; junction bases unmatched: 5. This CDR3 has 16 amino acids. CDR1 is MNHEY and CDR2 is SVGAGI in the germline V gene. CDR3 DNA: TGTGCCAGCAGTTACTCCGGACAGGGGTGGACCTACGAGCAGTACTTC. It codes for CASSYSGQGWTYEQYF.

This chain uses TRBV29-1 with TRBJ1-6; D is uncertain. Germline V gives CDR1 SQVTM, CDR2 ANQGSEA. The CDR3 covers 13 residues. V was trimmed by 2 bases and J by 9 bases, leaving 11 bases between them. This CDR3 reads CSVEPFPGSPLHF. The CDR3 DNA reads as TGCAGCGTTGAACCCTTTCCCGGTTCACCCCTCCACTTT.

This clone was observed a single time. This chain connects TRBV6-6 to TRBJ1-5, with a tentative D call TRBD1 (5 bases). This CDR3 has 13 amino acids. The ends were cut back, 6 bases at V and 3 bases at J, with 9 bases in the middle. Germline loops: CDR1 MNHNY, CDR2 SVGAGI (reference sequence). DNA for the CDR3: TGTGCCAGCAGGAGGGGATCCAATCAGCCCCAGCATTTT. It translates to CASRRGSNQPQHF.

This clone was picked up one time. The CDR3 sequence is CASSGALGTGTDTQYF. Written as DNA, the CDR3 is TGTGCCAGCAGTGGGGCTTTGGGGACTGGCACAGATACGCAGTATTTT. The genes are TRBV25-1 and TRBJ2-3; D is perhaps TRBD2 (6 bases). Germline V lookup: CDR1 MGHDK, CDR2 SYGVNS. The ends were cut back, 4 bases at V and 1 base at J, with 15 bases in the middle. The CDR3 is 16 residues long.

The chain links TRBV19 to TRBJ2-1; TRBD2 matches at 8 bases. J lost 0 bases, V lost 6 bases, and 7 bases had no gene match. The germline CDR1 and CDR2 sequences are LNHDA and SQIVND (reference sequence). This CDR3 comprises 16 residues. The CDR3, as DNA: TGTGCCAGTAGCATTACTAGCGGAAACTCCTACAATGAGCAGTTCTTC. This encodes CASSITSGNSYNEQFF. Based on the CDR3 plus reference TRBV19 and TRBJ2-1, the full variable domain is DGGITQSPKYLFRKEGQNVTLSCEQNLNHDAMYWYRQDPGQGLRLIYYSQIVNDFQKGDIAEGYSVSREKKESFPLTVTSAQKNPTAFYLCASSITSGNSYNEQFFGPGTRLTVL.

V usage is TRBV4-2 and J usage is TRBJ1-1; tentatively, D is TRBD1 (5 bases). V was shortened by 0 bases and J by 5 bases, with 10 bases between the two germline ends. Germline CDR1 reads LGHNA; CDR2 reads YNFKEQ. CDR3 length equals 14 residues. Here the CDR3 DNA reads TGTGCCAGCAGCCAAGATAGGGGAGGAACTGAAGCTTTCTTT. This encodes CASSQDRGGTEAFF.

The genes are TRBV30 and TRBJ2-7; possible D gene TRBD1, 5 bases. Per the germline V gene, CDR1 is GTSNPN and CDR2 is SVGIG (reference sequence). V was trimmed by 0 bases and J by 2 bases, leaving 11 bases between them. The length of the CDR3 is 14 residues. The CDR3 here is CAWSVLPGTYEQYF. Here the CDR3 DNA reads TGTGCCTGGAGTGTACTCCCAGGGACCTACGAGCAGTACTTC.

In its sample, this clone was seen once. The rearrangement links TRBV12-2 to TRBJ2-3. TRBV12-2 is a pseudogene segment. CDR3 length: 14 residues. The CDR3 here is CARHCWTCTDTQYF. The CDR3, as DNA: TGTGCAAGACACTGTTGGACGTGCACAGATACGCAGTATTTT.

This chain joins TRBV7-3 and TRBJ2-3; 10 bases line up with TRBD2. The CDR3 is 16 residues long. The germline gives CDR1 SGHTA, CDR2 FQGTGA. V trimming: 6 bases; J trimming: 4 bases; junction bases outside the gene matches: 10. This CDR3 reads CASSPGLAGVADTQYF. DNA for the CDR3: TGTGCCAGCAGTCCCGGGCTAGCGGGGGTGGCAGATACGCAGTATTTT.

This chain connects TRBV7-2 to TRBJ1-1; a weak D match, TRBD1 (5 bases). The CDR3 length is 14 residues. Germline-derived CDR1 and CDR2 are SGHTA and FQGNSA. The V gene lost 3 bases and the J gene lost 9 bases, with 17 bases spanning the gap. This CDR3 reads CASSLWVDTIQAFF. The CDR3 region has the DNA TGTGCCAGCAGCTTGTGGGTGGACACCATCCAAGCTTTCTTT.

CDR3 bases: TGTGCCAGCAGCTTTGTATCGGTTACCGGGGAGCTGTTTTTT. Protein product: CASSFVSVTGELFF. The chain is built from TRBV11-2 and TRBJ2-2; no firm D call. This CDR3 is 14 amino acids long. CDR1 and CDR2 from the germline V gene are SGHAT and FQNNGV. Trimming shortened V by 3 bases and J by 5 bases, and 10 bases separated the two germline ends.

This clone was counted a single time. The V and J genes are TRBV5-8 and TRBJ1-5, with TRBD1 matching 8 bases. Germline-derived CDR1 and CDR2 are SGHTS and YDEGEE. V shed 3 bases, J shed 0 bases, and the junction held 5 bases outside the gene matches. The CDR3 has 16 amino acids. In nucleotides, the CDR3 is TGTGCCAGCAGCTCTACAGGGGGATATAGCAATCAGCCCCAGCATTTT. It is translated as CASSSTGGYSNQPQHF.

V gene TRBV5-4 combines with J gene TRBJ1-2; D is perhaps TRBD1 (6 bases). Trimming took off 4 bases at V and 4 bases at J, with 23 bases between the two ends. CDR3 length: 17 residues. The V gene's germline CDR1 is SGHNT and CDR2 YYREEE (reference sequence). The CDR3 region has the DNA TGTGCCAGCAGCGGACAAGGACGGGGGCCTCAACTCTATGGCTACACCTTC. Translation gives CASSGQGRGPQLYGYTF.

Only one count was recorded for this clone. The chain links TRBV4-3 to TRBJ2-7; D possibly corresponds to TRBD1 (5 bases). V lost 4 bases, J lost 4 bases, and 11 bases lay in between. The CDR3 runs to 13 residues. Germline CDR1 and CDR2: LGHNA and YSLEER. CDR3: CASSLKRGYEQYF. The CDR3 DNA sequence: TGCGCCAGCAGCCTTAAAAGGGGATACGAGCAGTACTTC.

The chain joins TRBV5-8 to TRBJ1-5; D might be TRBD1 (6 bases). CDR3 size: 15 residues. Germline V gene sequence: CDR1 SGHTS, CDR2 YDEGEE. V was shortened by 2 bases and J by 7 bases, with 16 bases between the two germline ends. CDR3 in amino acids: CASSFRDPGGQPQHF. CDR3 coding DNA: TGTGCCAGCAGCTTCCGGGACCCCGGGGGCCAGCCCCAGCATTTT.

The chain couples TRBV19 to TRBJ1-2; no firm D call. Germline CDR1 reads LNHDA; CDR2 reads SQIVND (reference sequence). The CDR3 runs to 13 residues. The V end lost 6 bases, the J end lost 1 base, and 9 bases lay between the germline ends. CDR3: CASRGSDNYGYTF. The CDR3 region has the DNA TGTGCCAGTAGAGGCAGTGATAACTATGGCTACACCTTC. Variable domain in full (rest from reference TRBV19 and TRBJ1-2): DGGITQSPKYLFRKEGQNVTLSCEQNLNHDAMYWYRQDPGQGLRLIYYSQIVNDFQKGDIAEGYSVSREKKESFPLTVTSAQKNPTAFYLCASRGSDNYGYTFGSGTRLTVV.